A selection of T cell receptor beta chains follows, all from one sample in a study of regulatory T cells in long-lasting Graves disease. MiXCR was run by TCRdb on the multiplex PCR reads, yielding one entry per CDR3 protein. The repertoire holds 400,000 to 500,000 distinct CDR3 sequences, with about 20% as singletons. The material sequenced was peripheral blood mononuclear cells (PBMCs), taken when the disease was refractory, from a patient treated with antithyroid drugs. The source of these receptors is a female donor with Graves disease. Each CDR3 is given with its conserved first and last residue. The D gene is left open where the match is weak. Some rows mark clone size as missing; the rest say once, few, many or name a class of expanded clone.

v_call	clone_size	d_call	j_call	cdr3_nt	cdr3_aa
TRBV6-2/TRBV6-3	-	-	TRBJ2-5	TGTGCCAGCAGTTACCAAAGCTTC	CASSYQSF
TRBV28	few	TRBD1	TRBJ2-7	TGTGCCAGCATTCCCCAATCCCCGGGACAGGGAGAACGCTACGAGCAGTACTTC	CASIPQSPGQGERYEQYF
TRBV28	-	-	TRBJ1-6	TGTGCCAGCAGTTTTAGGCCCTATAATTCACCCTTCCACTTT	CASSFRPYNSPFHF
TRBV7-8	few	TRBD1	TRBJ2-2	TGTGCCAGCAGGACAGGGGGAGGTACCGGGGAGCTGTTTTTT	CASRTGGGTGELFF
TRBV7-2	many	-	TRBJ1-5	TGTGCCAGCAGGGGAACAAGAGGACAGCCCCAGCATTTT	CASRGTRGQPQHF
TRBV3-1	-	-	TRBJ2-7	TGTGCCAGCAGCCAAGGGGCGGGAACCTCCTACGAGCAGTACTTC	CASSQGAGTSYEQYF
TRBV11-3	many	-	TRBJ1-1	TGTGCCAGCAGCGTCCGACAGCCTAACCCGCTAAAGAACACTGAAGCTTTCTTT	CASSVRQPNPLKNTEAFF
TRBV6-4	many	-	TRBJ1-2	TGTGCCAGCAGTGAAAAGGGCAGGAGATATGGCTACACCTTC	CASSEKGRRYGYTF
TRBV5-1	-	-	TRBJ2-5	TGCGCCAGCAGCTTGGTGTTCGGGGGCGGAGAGACCCAGTACTTC	CASSLVFGGGETQYF
TRBV12-3/TRBV12-4	few	TRBD2	TRBJ2-1	TGTGCCAGCAGTTTAGCGCTAGCGGGGAGAACGTATGAGCAGTTCTTC	CASSLALAGRTYEQFF
TRBV20-1	few	TRBD1	TRBJ2-2	TGCAGTGCTAGAGTTCTCGGACAGGGTGTTATCGGGGAGCTGTTTTTT	CSARVLGQGVIGELFF
TRBV12-3/TRBV12-4	few	TRBD1	TRBJ2-7	TGTGCCAGCACCTGGGACAGCGCCTACGAGCAGTACTTC	CASTWDSAYEQYF
TRBV7-3	-	TRBD1	TRBJ2-6	TGTGCCAGCAGCCAAGACAGGGGCGGGGCTGGGGCCAACGTCCTGACTTTC	CASSQDRGGAGANVLTF
TRBV6-1	few	TRBD1	TRBJ1-4	TGTGCCAGCAGTAGGACAGGTGAAAAACTGTTTTTT	CASSRTGEKLFF
TRBV7-2	few	-	TRBJ2-1	TGTGCCAGCAGCCTGATGTCAGGCAGTGAGCAGTTCTTC	CASSLMSGSEQFF